This is a list of T cell receptor beta chains from one sample in a study of OX40 agonist ivuxolimab in advanced cancers. Some clones are missing from TCRdb's copy, which holds only in-frame ones; the method was immunoSEQ multiplex PCR. The sample lists 30,000 to 40,000 clones, approximately 90% occurring once. The sequences come from CD4+ or CD8+ T cells sorted from blood, collected in a trial of the OX40 agonist ivuxolimab. These receptors originate from an adult with an advanced solid tumor such as melanoma, head and neck, liver or kidney cancer. Both conserved end residues are part of each CDR3. A D gene is named only where the DNA matches it firmly. Rows may omit the clone size; those that give it use once, few, many or a size class.

clone_size: .
d_call: .
v_call: TRBV30
j_call: TRBJ1-3
cdr3_nt: TGTTCGAAGGGGGACCTTTCGGACACCATATATTTT
cdr3_aa: CSKGDLSDTIYF

clone_size: .
d_call: .
v_call: TRBV5-4
j_call: TRBJ2-1
cdr3_nt: TGTGCCAGCAGCCTGGGAGTCTACAATGAGCAGTTCTTC
cdr3_aa: CASSLGVYNEQFF

clone_size: .
d_call: TRBD2
v_call: TRBV4-3
j_call: TRBJ2-7
cdr3_nt: TGCGCCAGCAGCCCCGGGATAGCGGGGACCTACGAGCAGTACTTC
cdr3_aa: CASSPGIAGTYEQYF

clone_size: .
d_call: TRBD2
v_call: TRBV6-5
j_call: TRBJ2-7
cdr3_nt: TGTGCCAGCAGCTCGGGGGGGGAGCAGTACTTC
cdr3_aa: CASSSGGEQYF

clone_size: .
d_call: .
v_call: TRBV7-2
j_call: TRBJ1-3
cdr3_nt: TGTGCCAGCAGCTTAGGCCCCTTTGTTGGAAACACCATATATTTT
cdr3_aa: CASSLGPFVGNTIYF

clone_size: .
d_call: .
v_call: TRBV27
j_call: TRBJ2-7
cdr3_nt: TGTGCCAGCCGCCTAAGGGGAAGCTCCTACGAGCAGTACTTC
cdr3_aa: CASRLRGSSYEQYF

clone_size: .
d_call: .
v_call: TRBV30
j_call: TRBJ1-2
cdr3_nt: TGTGCCGGGGGCCCCAGAGGCTATGGCTACACCTTC
cdr3_aa: CAGGPRGYGYTF

clone_size: .
d_call: .
v_call: TRBV5-6
j_call: TRBJ2-4
cdr3_nt: TGTGCCAGCACCTTGCAAGGGGCAGCCAAAAACATTCAGTACTTC
cdr3_aa: CASTLQGAAKNIQYF

clone_size: .
d_call: .
v_call: TRBV10-3
j_call: TRBJ2-2
cdr3_nt: TGTGCCATCAGTGAGTCTTGGACAGCCGCGAACACCGGGGAGCTGTTTTTT
cdr3_aa: CAISESWTAANTGELFF

clone_size: .
d_call: .
v_call: TRBV10-3
j_call: TRBJ1-1
cdr3_nt: TGTGCCATCAGTGAGTCGAACGGGGCGAACACTGAAGCTTTCTTT
cdr3_aa: CAISESNGANTEAFF

clone_size: once
d_call: TRBD2
v_call: TRBV9
j_call: TRBJ2-1
cdr3_nt: TGTGCCAGCAGCCCCGGGAGGGGGGGGACTAGGAGCTCCCATGAGCAGTTCTTC
cdr3_aa: CASSPGRGGTRSSHEQFF

clone_size: .
d_call: .
v_call: TRBV7-2
j_call: TRBJ1-1
cdr3_nt: TGTGCCAGCCTAGTTATGGTCAACACTGAAGCTTTCTTT
cdr3_aa: CASLVMVNTEAFF

clone_size: .
d_call: TRBD1
v_call: TRBV4-2
j_call: TRBJ2-1
cdr3_nt: TGTGCCAGCAGCCCGGACAGGGTCTACAATGAGCAGTTCTTC
cdr3_aa: CASSPDRVYNEQFF

clone_size: .
d_call: TRBD1
v_call: TRBV14
j_call: TRBJ1-6
cdr3_nt: TGTGCCAGCAGCCAAGATTTGGGGACAGCTTTTTCACCCCTCCACTTT
cdr3_aa: CASSQDLGTAFSPLHF

clone_size: medium-sized
d_call: .
v_call: TRBV21-1
j_call: TRBJ1-5
cdr3_nt: TGTGCCACCCAGACAGGGAGCCTCTCTAGCAATCAGCCCCAGCATTTT
cdr3_aa: CATQTGSLSSNQPQHF

clone_size: .
d_call: .
v_call: TRBV7-9
j_call: TRBJ1-1
cdr3_nt: TGTGCCAGCAGCTTAGAATCGGGGGTGGGAGAAGCTTTCTTT
cdr3_aa: CASSLESGVGEAFF

clone_size: .
d_call: .
v_call: TRBV5-1
j_call: TRBJ2-1
cdr3_nt: TGCGCCAGCAGCTTGGCCGTCACAGGGGGGAGGGCCCACAATGAGCAGTTCTTC
cdr3_aa: CASSLAVTGGRAHNEQFF

clone_size: .
d_call: .
v_call: TRBV29-1
j_call: TRBJ1-3
cdr3_nt: TGCAGCGTTGAAGAGGCGGCTGGAAACACCATATATTTT
cdr3_aa: CSVEEAAGNTIYF

clone_size: .
d_call: .
v_call: TRBV6-5
j_call: TRBJ2-7
cdr3_nt: TGTGCCAGCAGTTCGTTGGTTCTCAACGAGCAGTACTTC
cdr3_aa: CASSSLVLNEQYF

clone_size: once
d_call: TRBD1
v_call: TRBV4-3
j_call: TRBJ1-5
cdr3_nt: TGCGCCAGCAGCACCTCGCAGGGGGAAGGCAATCAGCCCCAGCATTTT
cdr3_aa: CASSTSQGEGNQPQHF

clone_size: .
d_call: .
v_call: TRBV7-9
j_call: TRBJ1-1
cdr3_nt: TGTGCCAGCAGCCTAACCGATCAAGCTTTCTTT
cdr3_aa: CASSLTDQAFF

clone_size: .
d_call: TRBD1
v_call: TRBV7-9
j_call: TRBJ2-5
cdr3_nt: TGTGCCAGCAGCTTCCCGGGACAGGGAAGAGAGACCCAGTACTTC
cdr3_aa: CASSFPGQGRETQYF

clone_size: .
d_call: .
v_call: TRBV4-1
j_call: TRBJ1-5
cdr3_nt: TGCGCCAGCAGCCGGATTCCAGGGAATCAGCCCCAGCATTTT
cdr3_aa: CASSRIPGNQPQHF

clone_size: .
d_call: .
v_call: TRBV19
j_call: TRBJ2-7
cdr3_nt: TGTGCCAGTAGCATCGAAATGGGGCGCTACGAGCAGTACTTC
cdr3_aa: CASSIEMGRYEQYF

clone_size: .
d_call: TRBD2
v_call: TRBV19
j_call: TRBJ2-1
cdr3_nt: TGTGCCAGTAGTCCTGCTAGCGGGGGGGCCTATGAGCAGTTCTTC
cdr3_aa: CASSPASGGAYEQFF

clone_size: .
d_call: .
v_call: TRBV10-3
j_call: TRBJ2-3
cdr3_nt: TGTGCCATCCGACATGAGACTGACAGATCACGGGTTGGGTCGGGGACAGATACGCAGTATTTT
cdr3_aa: CAIRHETDRSRVGSGTDTQYF

clone_size: .
d_call: .
v_call: TRBV19
j_call: TRBJ1-2
cdr3_nt: TGTGCCAGTAGTCAGGGGTACTATGGCTACACCTTC
cdr3_aa: CASSQGYYGYTF

clone_size: few
d_call: TRBD1
v_call: TRBV4-1
j_call: TRBJ2-7
cdr3_nt: TGCGCCAGCAGCCAAGAGACAGGGATCGGGTACGAGCAGTACTTC
cdr3_aa: CASSQETGIGYEQYF

clone_size: .
d_call: TRBD2
v_call: TRBV27
j_call: TRBJ2-3
cdr3_nt: TGTGCCAGCAGAAGGGGGACTAGCGGGGAACAGCGTACGCAGTATTTT
cdr3_aa: CASRRGTSGEQRTQYF

clone_size: few
d_call: .
v_call: TRBV28
j_call: TRBJ2-7
cdr3_nt: TGTGCCAGCAGTTCGCCCTCCTACGAGCAGTACTTC
cdr3_aa: CASSSPSYEQYF

clone_size: .
d_call: .
v_call: TRBV4-3
j_call: TRBJ2-7
cdr3_nt: TGCGCCAGCAGCCAAGAGGTCGAAGGGTACGAGCAGTACTTC
cdr3_aa: CASSQEVEGYEQYF

clone_size: .
d_call: .
v_call: TRBV28
j_call: TRBJ1-4
cdr3_nt: TGTGCCAGCAGTTTATTCGGGGGGCGCCTTGCAACTAATGAAAAACTGTTTTTT
cdr3_aa: CASSLFGGRLATNEKLFF

clone_size: .
d_call: .
v_call: TRBV19
j_call: TRBJ2-7
cdr3_nt: TGTGCCAGTATGGGTAGCGACTCCTACGAGCAGTACTTC
cdr3_aa: CASMGSDSYEQYF

clone_size: .
d_call: .
v_call: TRBV28
j_call: TRBJ2-7
cdr3_nt: TGTGCCACCATAGGGATGACCTTTGGGTGGGGCGAGCAGTACTTC
cdr3_aa: CATIGMTFGWGEQYF

clone_size: .
d_call: .
v_call: TRBV7-9
j_call: TRBJ2-5
cdr3_nt: TGTGCCAGCAGCTTAGTGGGGGAGGCCCAAGAGACCCAGTACTTC
cdr3_aa: CASSLVGEAQETQYF

clone_size: .
d_call: .
v_call: TRBV6-6
j_call: TRBJ2-5
cdr3_nt: TGTGCCAGCACCGAGGGAGAGACCCAGTACTTC
cdr3_aa: CASTEGETQYF

clone_size: .
d_call: .
v_call: TRBV2
j_call: TRBJ2-5
cdr3_nt: TGTGCCAGCAGTGAGGGGCCTCACCCAGGGGAGACCCAGTACTTC
cdr3_aa: CASSEGPHPGETQYF

clone_size: .
d_call: .
v_call: TRBV6-6
j_call: TRBJ1-2
cdr3_nt: TGTGCCAGCGCGGGGCAGGCCACTAACTCTAACTATGGCTACACCTTC
cdr3_aa: CASAGQATNSNYGYTF

clone_size: .
d_call: .
v_call: TRBV30
j_call: TRBJ1-1
cdr3_nt: TGTGCCTGGAGTGTAAGTGGGCCCTTCGACACTGAAGCTTTCTTT
cdr3_aa: CAWSVSGPFDTEAFF

clone_size: .
d_call: .
v_call: TRBV7-8
j_call: TRBJ1-1
cdr3_nt: TGTGCCAGCAGGCTATCCACCGGGGGGAACACTGAAGCTTTCTTT
cdr3_aa: CASRLSTGGNTEAFF

clone_size: .
d_call: .
v_call: TRBV6-6
j_call: TRBJ1-3
cdr3_nt: TGTGCCAGCAGTTACCCTCCTGACACCTCTGGAAACACCATATATTTT
cdr3_aa: CASSYPPDTSGNTIYF

clone_size: .
d_call: TRBD1
v_call: TRBV19
j_call: TRBJ2-7
cdr3_nt: TGTGCCAGTAGTATAAGTCTCGGACAGGGGGGCGACTACGAGCAGTACTTC
cdr3_aa: CASSISLGQGGDYEQYF

clone_size: .
d_call: .
v_call: TRBV4-1
j_call: TRBJ2-7
cdr3_nt: TGCGCCAGCAGCCAAGGTTCACCCTACGAGCAGTACTTC
cdr3_aa: CASSQGSPYEQYF

clone_size: .
d_call: .
v_call: TRBV11-2
j_call: TRBJ1-3
cdr3_nt: TGTGCCAGCAGGGTCAAAGGAACAGGAAACACCATATATTTT
cdr3_aa: CASRVKGTGNTIYF

clone_size: .
d_call: .
v_call: TRBV4-1
j_call: TRBJ2-7
cdr3_nt: TGCGCCAGCAGCCAAGATGACAGCTCGAGGTACTACGAGCAGTACTTC
cdr3_aa: CASSQDDSSRYYEQYF

clone_size: .
d_call: TRBD1
v_call: TRBV6-5
j_call: TRBJ1-2
cdr3_nt: TGTGCCAGCAGTTATGTAGGGGGCAATGGCTACACCTTC
cdr3_aa: CASSYVGGNGYTF

clone_size: .
d_call: .
v_call: TRBV11-2
j_call: TRBJ2-5
cdr3_nt: TGTGCCAGCAGCCTAGCAACGGTTTGGGCCCAGTACTTC
cdr3_aa: CASSLATVWAQYF

clone_size: .
d_call: TRBD1
v_call: TRBV5-1
j_call: TRBJ2-1
cdr3_nt: TGCGCCAGCAGCTTGGCCGCGGACAGGGACAATGAGCAGTTCTTC
cdr3_aa: CASSLAADRDNEQFF

clone_size: .
d_call: .
v_call: TRBV18
j_call: TRBJ2-2
cdr3_nt: TGTGCCAGCTCATCCGGAGCCGGGGAGCTGTTTTTT
cdr3_aa: CASSSGAGELFF

clone_size: .
d_call: .
v_call: TRBV19
j_call: TRBJ2-1
cdr3_nt: TGTGCCAGTATGGGGTACAATGAGCAGTTCTTC
cdr3_aa: CASMGYNEQFF

clone_size: .
d_call: TRBD1
v_call: TRBV5-1
j_call: TRBJ2-3
cdr3_nt: TGCGCCAGCATGGACAGGGGGCGCGTAGATACGCAGTATTTT
cdr3_aa: CASMDRGRVDTQYF

clone_size: .
d_call: TRBD2
v_call: TRBV7-3
j_call: TRBJ2-5
cdr3_nt: TGTGCCAGCAGCTTATGGGAACTAGCGGGGGGGCCGAAGACCCAGTACTTC
cdr3_aa: CASSLWELAGGPKTQYF

clone_size: .
d_call: TRBD1
v_call: TRBV4-1
j_call: TRBJ1-6
cdr3_nt: TGCGCCAGCAGCCAAAGACAGGGGAATAATTCACCCCTCCACTTT
cdr3_aa: CASSQRQGNNSPLHF

clone_size: .
d_call: .
v_call: TRBV13
j_call: TRBJ1-6
cdr3_nt: TGTGCCAGCAGCTTAGAAGGGCAGTTGGTTAATTCACCCCTCCACTTT
cdr3_aa: CASSLEGQLVNSPLHF

clone_size: .
d_call: TRBD2
v_call: TRBV7-6
j_call: TRBJ2-7
cdr3_nt: TGTGCCAGCAGCTTAGAGCGGGGGGCCTCCTACGAGCAGTACTTC
cdr3_aa: CASSLERGASYEQYF